These T cell receptor beta chains were read from a single sample in a study of breast tumors, draining lymph nodes, adjacent tissues. One entry per CDR3 protein, called by TCRdb with MiXCR from the multiplex PCR reads. Found here are about 21,000 distinct CDR3 sequences, roughly 40% of them singletons; the top ten hold roughly a quarter. Sequencing used breast tumor tissue. These receptors came from a female donor with breast cancer. Some clones in this sample may be carry-over from other donors' samples. Both conserved end residues are part of each CDR3.

>14|TRBV30|TRBJ1-5
CAWSGQILNQPQHF
>14|TRBV12-3/TRBV12-4|TRBJ2-3
CASSFVSGADTQYF
>15|TRBV2|TRBJ1-4
CASSVKEVLLEKLFF
>14|TRBV5-1|TRBJ1-4
CASSLSLENEKLFF
>14|TRBV15|TRBJ1-1
CATRRTDMNTEAFF
>12|TRBV20-1|TRBJ2-4
CSARTRARGGYF
>11|TRBV20-1|TRBJ2-7
CSARPIYEQYF
>13|TRBV12-3/TRBV12-4|TRBJ2-3
CASSLTGTDTQYF
>15|TRBV6-5|TRBJ1-4
CASSSDRGGYEKLFF
>14|TRBV10-3|TRBJ2-1
CAIGPRSDYNEQFF
>14|TRBV19|TRBJ1-3
CASSIPGSGNTIYF
>14|TRBV20-1|TRBJ1-5
CSARAGYSNQPQHF
>20|TRBV20-1|TRBJ2-7
CSALSRRTSGTIHLNYEQYF
>16|TRBV29-1|TRBJ2-3
CSVEGREGESTDTQYF
>18|TRBV4-1|TRBJ1-6
CASSQFPGGPIYNSPLHF
>16|TRBV30|TRBJ1-5
CAWSSGGAYSNQPQHF
>15|TRBV2|TRBJ1-3
CASRLEGISGNTIYF
>14|TRBV12-3/TRBV12-4|TRBJ1-5
CASSLEIRGQPQHF
>17|TRBV20-1|TRBJ2-1
CSAIGTSGSISYNEQFF
>13|TRBV7-2|TRBJ1-1
CASSLALNTEAFF
>14|TRBV25-1|TRBJ2-3
CASSVPDPTDTQYF
>14|TRBV11-3|TRBJ2-1
CASSLGRVFDEQFF